The text below deals with one T cell receptor beta chain. The antigen it binds to is not known. Within one base of it there is no much larger clone, and no base qualities were kept. The germline V gene (reference sequence) provides CDR1 MNHNY and CDR2 SVGAGI. The V end loses 1 base and the J end loses 3 bases, and a stretch of 12 bases separates them. The CDR3 covers 15 residues, taking in both the cysteine and the phenylalanine. The DNA shown is the 45-base CDR3, in frame from base 1. The sample originates from a study of T cell changes during pregnancy in multiple sclerosis (dated by TCRdb to about 2019). For context, the study as a whole: In women with multiple sclerosis, the researchers looked at how the T cell repertoire shifted as pregnancy progressed.

The method behind the library was the immunoSEQ multiplex PCR assay. Held by TCRdb, this immuneACCESS table contains in-frame sequences only and omits some clones. Under half of the omission traces to an unresolved V gene where checked; the cause of the rest is unknown. The sample table shows about 85,000 clones, and approximately 90% are seen once. Roughly 2.5% of the sample goes to the ten largest clones. The chain is encoded by TRBV6-6 joined to TRBJ1-1, with the D gene not confidently named. Source: peripheral blood, taken in the first trimester of pregnancy. The origin of this receptor is a female donor with multiple sclerosis, enrolled in a pregnancy study. The bases read TGTGCCAGCAGTTACTACGGGATCTCTGACACTGAAGCTTTCTTT. It is translated as CASSYYGISDTEAFF.